This TCR beta chain is from a study of blood T cell repertoires in COVID-19. TCRdb keeps only in-frame clones here, not all; method: immunoSEQ multiplex PCR. This sample has around 170,000 clones; approximately 84% occur once, and the top ten carry about 12%. Germline V gives CDR1 SGHTA, CDR2 FQGNSA. Trimming at V came to 6 bases and at J to 3 bases, leaving 8 bases not matched to a gene. There are 15 residues in the CDR3. Specimen: PBMCs or T cells enriched from blood (not recorded which). The receptor's source is a man aged 45-65 years who had recovered from COVID-19. V gene TRBV7-2 combines with J gene TRBJ1-2; 9 bases align to TRBD1. CDR3 sequence reads: CASRQNRGQDYGYTF. The CDR3 DNA is TGTGCCAGCAGACAAAACAGGGGGCAAGACTATGGCTACACCTTC. Based on the CDR3 plus reference TRBV7-2 and TRBJ1-2, the full variable domain is GAGVSQSPSNKVTEKGKDVELRCDPISGHTALYWYRQSLGQGLEFLIYFQGNSAPDKSGLPSDRFSAERTGGSVSTLTIQRTQQEDSAVYLCASRQNRGQDYGYTFGSGTRLTVV.